One sample yielded the 26 T cell receptor beta chains listed below, sequenced in a study of shared clonotypes between healthy human individuals. CD45RO-negative cells were positively selected for CCR7, leaving out terminally differentiated effector memory CD45RA+ cells. Only in-frame clones appear in the TCRdb table, and some are missing; sequencing was by immunoSEQ multiplex PCR. Of about 2.1 million clones in the sample, approximately 94% were seen once. The material sequenced was naive CD8+ T cells from PBMCs. All receptors derive from a man aged 18 to 29 in good health. Some clones in this sample may be carry-over from other donors' samples.

DNA of the CDR3: TGTGCCAGCAGCCTCCTAGGACTAGCGGGAGGAGGGGGCGAGACCCAGTACTTC. Translation: CASSLLGLAGGGGETQYF. The chain couples TRBV13 to TRBJ2-5, with TRBD2 matching 14 bases. This CDR3 contains 18 residues. J lost 5 bases, V lost 5 bases, and 13 bases had no gene match. CDR1 is PRHDT, CDR2 FYEKMQ, per germline (reference sequence).

The rearrangement joins TRBV6-6 to TRBJ2-7, with a weak D call TRBD1 (6 bases). CDR1 MNHNY and CDR2 SVGAGI come from the germline V gene (reference sequence). The CDR3 consists of 15 residues. Deletions cut 5 bases from V and 0 bases from J, with 14 bases between. The CDR3 sequence is CASSPIRTASYEQYF. CDR3 DNA: TGTGCCAGCAGTCCTATCCGGACAGCCTCCTACGAGCAGTACTTC.

As for this clone: Germline and junction disagree at one end, which may indicate a read error. The chain links TRBV6-5 to TRBJ2-2; D may be TRBD1 (5 bases). Germline CDR1 and CDR2: MNHEY and SVGAGI. The length of the CDR3 is 15 residues. The CDR3 DNA reads TGTGCCAGCAGTAACTCAGGGTATAACACCGGGGAGCTGTTTTTT. Protein product: CASSNSGYNTGELFF.

This clone was detected only once. The gene calls are TRBV6-1 and TRBJ1-1, with 9 positions matching TRBD1. The CDR3 sequence is 14 residues long. Germline V gene lookup returns CDR1 MNHNS and CDR2 SASEGT. The trim removed 5 bases at V and 5 bases at J, leaving 6 bases unmatched. The CDR3 nucleotides read TGTGCCAGCAGTCATGACAGGGGGAGGACTGAAGCTTTCTTT. Translating gives CASSHDRGRTEAFF.

The V gene is TRBV9, the J gene TRBJ1-1; D unresolved. The ends were cut back, 0 bases at V and 0 bases at J, with 9 bases in the middle. This CDR3 region has 15 residues. Germline V gene lookup returns CDR1 SGDLS and CDR2 YYNGEE. The CDR3 nucleotides are TGTGCCAGCAGCGTAGGATCAGCCGTGAACACTGAAGCTTTCTTT. As protein: CASSVGSAVNTEAFF.

The chain combines TRBV29-1 with TRBJ2-7; the D is unclear. Germline loops: CDR1 SQVTM, CDR2 ANQGSEA. Trimming shortened V by 1 base and J by 4 bases, and 8 bases separated the two germline ends. The CDR3 consists of 12 residues. The CDR3 reads CSVEVTPYEQYF. The CDR3 region has the DNA TGCAGCGTTGAAGTCACGCCTTACGAGCAGTACTTC.

This chain joins TRBV7-9 and TRBJ2-2; D is perhaps TRBD2 (6 bases). The germline V gene encodes CDR1 SEHNR and CDR2 FQNEAQ (reference sequence). This CDR3 region has 15 residues. The V and J ends lost 5 bases and 7 bases respectively, with 17 bases between them. The CDR3 region has the DNA TGTGCCAGCAGCCAAGCCCGGGAGTCGAACGGGGAGCTGTTTTTT. This sequence encodes CASSQARESNGELFF.

This chain links TRBV29-1 with TRBJ1-3, with no clear D. The CDR3 runs 14 residues. Germline-derived CDR1 and CDR2 are SQVTM and ANQGSEA. V lost 2 bases and J 4 bases, leaving 12 bases between the germline ends. CDR3 amino acids: CSVENPRGGNTIYF. The CDR3 bases are TGCAGCGTTGAAAACCCCAGAGGAGGAAACACCATATATTTT.

The rearrangement uses TRBV7-9 and TRBJ2-2, with D possibly being TRBD2 (6 bases). CDR1 and CDR2 (germline): SEHNR, FQNEAQ (reference sequence). V was pared by 8 bases and J by 0 bases, with 13 bases between. The CDR3 spans 15 residues. The CDR3 region is CASQSGTSNTGELFF. CDR3 DNA sequence: TGTGCCAGCCAATCGGGGACTTCGAACACCGGGGAGCTGTTTTTT.

This chain joins TRBV13 and TRBJ1-3; no clear D. Trimming shortened V by 1 base and J by 0 bases, and 4 bases separated the two germline ends. Looked up from germline, CDR1 is PRHDT and CDR2 is FYEKMQ (reference sequence). This CDR3 spans 14 amino acids. The CDR3 DNA is TGTGCCAGCAGCTTAGTAGGCTCTGGAAACACCATATATTTT. It is translated as CASSLVGSGNTIYF.

The J gene is TRBJ2-1, the V gene TRBV27, with TRBD2 identical over 10 bases. J lost 5 bases, V lost 2 bases, and 12 bases had no gene match. The CDR3 sequence is 18 residues long. Germline CDR1 and CDR2: MNHEY and SMNVEV (reference sequence). In nucleotides, the CDR3 is TGTGCCAGCAGTTTACTCCCACTACTAGCGGGGCCAGACAATGAGCAGTTCTTC. Its translation is CASSLLPLLAGPDNEQFF.

The DNA for the CDR3 is TGTGCCAGCAGCTTAGGACCAGGGGGCAAAAATGAAAAACTGTTTTTT. Translation: CASSLGPGGKNEKLFF. The chain carries TRBV7-9 and TRBJ1-4, with 8 bases that match TRBD1. This CDR3 is 16 amino acids long. V shed 1 base and J 5 bases; nucleotides not matched to a gene: 6. CDR1 and CDR2 (germline): SEHNR, FQNEAQ (reference sequence).

The chain couples TRBV4-2 to TRBJ2-4; D is unresolved. Trimming stripped 4 bases from V and 2 bases from J, with 6 bases between. The CDR3 consists of 13 residues. Germline assignment: CDR1 LGHNA and CDR2 YNFKEQ. The CDR3 loop reads CASSPGTKNIQYF. CDR3 in DNA: TGTGCCAGCAGCCCCGGAACCAAAAACATTCAGTACTTC.

The chain joins TRBV11-2 to TRBJ2-7, with TRBD2 identical over 8 bases. This CDR3 is built from 18 residues. V gave up 1 base and J gave up 3 bases; unmatched junction bases: 14. Germline CDR1 reads SGHAT; CDR2 reads FQNNGV. DNA of the CDR3: TGTGCCAGCAGCTTAGGCTCTTCTTCTAGCGGGCCCATCTACGAGCAGTACTTC. Protein sequence: CASSLGSSSSGPIYEQYF.

V is TRBV25-1 and J is TRBJ2-3; no firm D call. This CDR3 is built from 14 residues. CDR1 is MGHDK and CDR2 is SYGVNS in the germline V gene. The V end was cut by 0 bases, the J end by 2 bases, with 6 bases between. CDR3: CASSEYRPTDTQYF. The CDR3 DNA follows: TGTGCCAGCAGTGAATACAGACCCACAGATACGCAGTATTTT.

CDR3 loop: CASSQSPDQPQHF. In nucleotides, the CDR3 is TGTGCCAGCAGTCAGAGTCCCGATCAGCCCCAGCATTTT. V usage is TRBV27 and J usage is TRBJ1-5; no clear D. This CDR3 spans 13 amino acids. The V gene lost 5 bases and the J gene lost 5 bases, with 10 bases spanning the gap. Germline V gives CDR1 MNHEY, CDR2 SMNVEV (reference sequence).

V usage is TRBV11-2 and J usage is TRBJ2-5; the D gene could be TRBD1 or TRBD2 (6 bases each). From germline, CDR1 is SGHAT and CDR2 FQNNGV. V lost 3 bases, J lost 2 bases, and 22 bases lay in between. The CDR3 consists of 18 residues. This chain's CDR3 is CASSFYWTTRGQQETQYF. In nucleotides, the CDR3 is TGTGCCAGCAGCTTTTATTGGACTACCCGGGGGCAACAAGAGACCCAGTACTTC.

This clone was detected once. V usage is TRBV28 and J usage is TRBJ2-3, with D tentatively TRBD1 (6 bases). With 3 bases removed from V and 1 base from J, the gap between germline ends came to 11 bases. Per the germline V gene, CDR1 is MDHEN and CDR2 is SYDVKM. This CDR3 is built from 15 residues. The CDR3 loop reads CASSLIQGGTDTQYF. The DNA of the CDR3 is TGTGCCAGCAGTTTGATACAGGGCGGCACAGATACGCAGTATTTT.

The chain couples TRBV6-6 to TRBJ1-6; D gene ambiguous. Germline V lookup: CDR1 MNHNY, CDR2 SVGAGI (reference sequence). CDR3 length: 14 amino acids. V lost 7 bases, J lost 7 bases, and 14 bases lay in between. The CDR3 sequence: CASTPLGGNSPLHF. CDR3 nucleotides: TGTGCCAGCACCCCCCTTGGCGGGAATTCACCCCTCCACTTT.

V usage is TRBV2 and J usage is TRBJ2-5; D gene ambiguous. Germline V CDR1 and CDR2: SNHLY, FYNNEI. Trimming took 1 base from V and 5 from J, leaving 11 bases between them. The CDR3 contains 14 residues. The CDR3 DNA reads TGTGCCAGCAGTGAAGTAGCCTTGGGCGAGACCCAGTACTTC. Translated, it gives CASSEVALGETQYF.

V is TRBV29-1 and J is TRBJ1-1, with D unclear. Germline assignment: CDR1 SQVTM and CDR2 ANQGSEA. CDR3 length: 12 residues. The ends were cut back, 6 bases at V and 8 bases at J, with 16 bases in the middle. The CDR3 nucleotides are TGCAGCGTGAATTTCCCCCCGGGGGAAGCTTTCTTT. This codes for CSVNFPPGEAFF.

CDR3 bases: TGTGCCAGCAGCTTGGGGACACTTAGCACAGATACGCAGTATTTT. Protein: CASSLGTLSTDTQYF. The V and J genes are TRBV7-2 and TRBJ2-3; D might be TRBD1 (6 bases). CDR3 length equals 15 residues. Trimming removed 3 bases from V and 0 bases from J, with 10 bases in between. CDR1 and CDR2 (germline): SGHTA, FQGNSA.

This clone has just a few counts. The J gene is TRBJ1-1, the V gene TRBV7-9; no firm D call. Trimming stripped 5 bases from V and 1 base from J, with 8 bases between. The germline V gene has CDR1 SEHNR and CDR2 FQNEAQ (reference sequence). The CDR3 loop spans 13 amino acids. CDR3 nucleotide sequence: TGTGCCAGCAGCCACGGCGGGAACACTGAAGCTTTCTTT. It encodes CASSHGGNTEAFF.

V usage is TRBV23-1 and J usage is TRBJ2-6; maybe TRBD1 (5 bases). TRBV23-1 is noted as an ORF with a role that remains uncertain. The CDR3 runs 16 residues. Trimming removed 6 bases at V and 0 bases at J, with 12 bases between. This CDR3 reads CASRIRQYSGANVLTF. Here the CDR3 DNA reads TGCGCCAGCAGAATACGACAGTACTCTGGGGCCAACGTCCTGACTTTC.

The chain combines TRBV5-4 with TRBJ2-7; 11 nucleotides agree with TRBD2. Germline assignment: CDR1 SGHNT and CDR2 YYREEE (reference sequence). There are 17 residues in the CDR3. V lost 0 bases to trimming and J lost 6 bases; unmatched junction nucleotides: 11. CDR3 sequence reads: CASSLGLAGGGGREQYF. CDR3 bases: TGTGCCAGCAGCTTGGGCCTAGCGGGAGGCGGTGGACGCGAGCAGTACTTC.

J is TRBJ2-7 and V is TRBV11-2; no clear D. V was pared by 5 bases and J by 1 base, with 15 bases between. The germline gives CDR1 SGHAT, CDR2 FQNNGV. The CDR3 covers 15 residues. CDR3 sequence reads: CASSLVPGWSYEQYF. The CDR3 region has the DNA TGTGCCAGCAGCCTTGTTCCAGGATGGTCCTACGAGCAGTACTTC.